The rows below give T cell receptor beta chains drawn from one sample of a study of cytomegalovirus exposure and HLA in healthy donors. Profiling relied on immunoSEQ multiplex PCR, and the TCRdb table lists in-frame clones only, not all of them. The sample includes some 140,000 clones, about 90% seen only once; the top ten take 6.2%. Sequencing was done on a sample of PBMCs. The receptors derive from a woman in her twenties or thirties in good health and CMV-seropositive. Both conserved end residues are part of each CDR3. The order of the fields is V gene, J gene, D gene, clone size, CDR3 protein, CDR3 DNA. A D gene is named only where the DNA matches it firmly. Not every row has a clone size; where given, it reads once, few, many or a size class.

TRBV7-9	TRBJ2-7	-	few	CASSFYRDFNYEQYF	TGTGCCAGCAGCTTTTACCGAGACTTCAACTACGAGCAGTACTTC
TRBV6-1	TRBJ1-2	-	-	CASQTFAGDYGYTF	TGTGCCAGCCAGACCTTTGCAGGTGACTATGGCTACACCTTC
TRBV5-4	TRBJ2-1	TRBD2	-	CASSSGGLTYNEQFF	TGTGCCAGCAGCAGCGGGGGACTTACGTACAATGAGCAGTTCTTC
TRBV9	TRBJ2-7	TRBD2	-	CASSVAASGSNEQYF	TGTGCCAGCAGCGTAGCCGCTAGCGGGAGTAACGAGCAGTACTTC
TRBV7-7	TRBJ2-5	TRBD2	once	CASSPSPSGGPGETQYF	TGTGCTAGCAGCCCCTCCCCTAGCGGGGGGCCGGGGGAGACCCAGTACTTC
TRBV28	TRBJ1-2	TRBD1	-	CASSFPGQNYGYTF	TGTGCCAGCAGTTTTCCGGGACAGAACTATGGCTACACCTTC
TRBV18	TRBJ2-7	TRBD1	-	CASSPPGGQGDSYEQYF	TGTGCCAGCTCACCACCGGGGGGACAGGGGGACTCCTACGAGCAGTACTTC
TRBV5-1	TRBJ2-3	-	-	CASSSLAGSAGTDTQYF	TGCGCCAGCAGCTCCCTGGCGGGGTCTGCTGGCACAGATACGCAGTATTTT
TRBV6-6	TRBJ1-5	TRBD1	-	CASSYRGQGLFQPQHF	TGTGCCAGCAGTTACCGGGGACAGGGCCTCTTTCAGCCCCAGCATTTT
TRBV27	TRBJ2-3	TRBD2	-	CASSPTSGRAPSSDTQYF	TGTGCCAGCAGCCCAACTAGCGGGAGGGCTCCTTCTTCCGATACGCAGTATTTT
TRBV5-1	TRBJ1-2	TRBD1	once	CASSSTGGSNYGYTF	TGCGCCAGCAGCTCCACAGGGGGGAGTAACTATGGCTACACCTTC
TRBV15	TRBJ2-5	-	-	CATSRDFRPTQETQYF	TGTGCCACCAGCAGAGATTTCAGGCCCACACAAGAGACCCAGTACTTC
TRBV6-5	TRBJ2-7	TRBD1	-	CASSYSWTGRNEQYF	TGTGCCAGCAGTTACTCCTGGACAGGACGGAACGAGCAGTACTTC
TRBV19	TRBJ2-2	-	few	CASSPVRSGTSGELFF	TGTGCCAGTAGTCCTGTGCGTAGTGGTACTTCAGGGGAGCTGTTTTTT
TRBV6-5	TRBJ1-4	TRBD1	-	CASSSPGQGGGKLFF	TGTGCCAGCAGTTCGCCGGGACAGGGGGGGGGAAAACTGTTTTTT
TRBV28	TRBJ1-5	TRBD1	-	CASRTGGFQPQHF	TGTGCCAGCAGGACAGGGGGCTTTCAGCCCCAGCATTTT
TRBV7-9	TRBJ1-2	-	-	CASSESGNYGYTF	TGTGCCAGCAGCGAATCCGGGAACTATGGCTACACCTTC
TRBV6-1	TRBJ1-1	-	-	CASSDYGFNTEAFF	TGTGCCAGCAGTGATTACGGGTTTAACACTGAAGCTTTCTTT
TRBV4-2	TRBJ2-7	-	-	CASSQEWGSTYEQYF	TGTGCCAGCAGCCAAGAATGGGGCAGCACCTACGAGCAGTACTTC
TRBV5-6	TRBJ2-3	TRBD2	-	CASSLVWWVAGRTDTQYF	TGTGCCAGCAGCTTGGTTTGGTGGGTAGCGGGGCGCACAGATACGCAGTATTTT
TRBV10-1	TRBJ2-1	TRBD2	-	CGGSGGSSLSNEQFF	TGCGGGGGTAGCGGGGGCTCTTCTCTATCCAATGAGCAGTTCTTC
TRBV5-1	TRBJ2-1	TRBD2	-	CASSLLAGEKLEQFF	TGCGCCAGCAGCTTACTAGCGGGGGAAAAACTTGAGCAGTTCTTC
TRBV2	TRBJ1-2	-	-	CASSEGRGGLYGYTF	TGTGCCAGCAGTGAAGGAAGGGGGGGCCTCTATGGCTACACCTTC
TRBV28	TRBJ2-7	-	-	CASSEVDEQYF	TGTGCCAGCAGCGAAGTAGACGAGCAGTACTTC
TRBV7-9	TRBJ1-1	-	-	CASSLLGWGTRAEAFF	TGTGCCAGCAGCCTTCTAGGGTGGGGAACGCGGGCTGAAGCTTTCTTT
TRBV4-1	TRBJ2-7	TRBD1	-	CASSHPTGAPYEQYF	TGCGCCAGCAGCCACCCGACAGGGGCTCCCTACGAGCAGTACTTC
TRBV7-9	TRBJ2-7	TRBD2	-	CASSQAGSYEQYF	TGTGCCAGCAGCCAAGCGGGAAGCTACGAGCAGTACTTC
TRBV9	TRBJ2-2	-	-	CASSVAAGTGELFF	TGTGCCAGCAGCGTAGCTGCAGGCACCGGGGAGCTGTTTTTT
TRBV28	TRBJ2-4	TRBD1	-	CALEDRAKNIQYF	TGTGCCTTGGAGGACAGGGCCAAAAACATTCAGTACTTC
TRBV6-1	TRBJ1-1	-	-	CASIGRRTEAFF	TGTGCCAGCATCGGCAGGCGAACTGAAGCTTTCTTT
TRBV15	TRBJ1-2	TRBD1	-	CATSRGGTGDRKNYGYTF	TGTGCCACCAGCAGAGGGGGGACAGGGGATCGAAAGAACTATGGCTACACCTTC
TRBV7-6	TRBJ2-2	-	-	CASSLRTPNTGELFF	TGTGCCAGCAGCCTCCGGACTCCTAACACCGGGGAGCTGTTTTTT